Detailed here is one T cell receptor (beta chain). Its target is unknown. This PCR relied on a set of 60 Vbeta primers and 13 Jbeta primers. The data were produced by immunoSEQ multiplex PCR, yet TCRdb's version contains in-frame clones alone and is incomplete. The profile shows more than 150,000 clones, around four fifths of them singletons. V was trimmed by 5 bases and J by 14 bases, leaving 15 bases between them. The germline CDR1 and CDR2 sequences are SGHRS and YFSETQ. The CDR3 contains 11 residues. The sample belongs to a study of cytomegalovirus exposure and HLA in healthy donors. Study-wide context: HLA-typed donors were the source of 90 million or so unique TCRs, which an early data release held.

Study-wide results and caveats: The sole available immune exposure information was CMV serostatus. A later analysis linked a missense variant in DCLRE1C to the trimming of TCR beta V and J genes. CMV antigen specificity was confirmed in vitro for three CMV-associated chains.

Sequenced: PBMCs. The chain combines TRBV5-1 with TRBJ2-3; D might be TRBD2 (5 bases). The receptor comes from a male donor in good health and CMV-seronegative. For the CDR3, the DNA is TGCGCCAGCAGGGACTCTTTGGTTCGGTATTTT. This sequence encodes CASRDSLVRYF.